A single sample is the source of the 3 T cell receptor beta chains below, sequenced in a study of cytomegalovirus exposure and HLA in healthy donors. 13 Jbeta primers and 60 Vbeta primers were used for the PCR. Method: immunoSEQ multiplex PCR; TCRdb's copy keeps in-frame clones and lacks some. The sample consists of tens of thousands of clones, roughly four fifths of them appearing once. The sequenced material came from PBMCs. These receptors were collected from a man aged 25 to 40 in good health and CMV-seronegative.

The chain combines TRBV19 with TRBJ1-1, with 7 positions matching TRBD1. The CDR3 has 14 amino acids. Germline CDR1 LNHDA, CDR2 SQIVND (reference sequence). V lost 1 base and J lost 3; bases outside the gene matches: 2. CDR3 nucleotide sequence: TGTGCCAGTAGTATAGCTGACAGGGACACTGAAGCTTTCTTT. It translates to CASSIADRDTEAFF.

V gene TRBV10-3 combines with J gene TRBJ2-3; 7 bases align to TRBD1. Trimming removed 3 bases from V and 1 base from J; junction bases left unmatched: 4. Germline V lookup: CDR1 ENHRY, CDR2 SYGVKD. This CDR3 comprises 15 residues. This CDR3 reads CAISDPGTGTDTQYF. Written as DNA, the CDR3 is TGTGCCATCAGTGACCCCGGGACAGGCACAGATACGCAGTATTTT.

In its sample, this clone was seen once. This chain connects TRBV4-3 to TRBJ2-7, with TRBD1 identical over 10 bases. Germline V gene data show CDR1 as LGHNA and CDR2 as YSLEER. There are 15 residues in the CDR3. Losses at the gene ends were 0 bases for V and 4 bases for J; bases not matched to a gene: 3. CDR3 sequence: CASSQERQGAYEQYF. DNA of the CDR3: TGCGCCAGCAGCCAAGAGAGACAGGGGGCTTACGAGCAGTACTTC.